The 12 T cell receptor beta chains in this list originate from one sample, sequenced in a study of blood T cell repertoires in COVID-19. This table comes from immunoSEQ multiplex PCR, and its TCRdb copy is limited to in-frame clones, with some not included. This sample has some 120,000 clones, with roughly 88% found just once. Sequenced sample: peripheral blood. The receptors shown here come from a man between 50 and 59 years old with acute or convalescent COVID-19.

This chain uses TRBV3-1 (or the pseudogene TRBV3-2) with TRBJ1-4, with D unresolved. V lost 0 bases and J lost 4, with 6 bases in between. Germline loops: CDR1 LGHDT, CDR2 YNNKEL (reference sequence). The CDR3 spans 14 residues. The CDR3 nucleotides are TGTGCCAGCAGCCAAGAGATAGTTAATGAAAAACTGTTTTTT. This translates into CASSQEIVNEKLFF.

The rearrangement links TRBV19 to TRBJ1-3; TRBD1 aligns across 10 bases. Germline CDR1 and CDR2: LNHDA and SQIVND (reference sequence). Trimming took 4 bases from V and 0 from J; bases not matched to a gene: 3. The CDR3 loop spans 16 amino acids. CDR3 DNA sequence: TGTGCCAGTAGTACAGGACAGGGGGGCTCTGGAAACACCATATATTTT. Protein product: CASSTGQGGSGNTIYF.

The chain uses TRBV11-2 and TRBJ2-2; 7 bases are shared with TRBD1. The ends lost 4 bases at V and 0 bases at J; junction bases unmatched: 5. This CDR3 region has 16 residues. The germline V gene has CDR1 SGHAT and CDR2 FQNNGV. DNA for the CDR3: TGTGCCAGCAGCTCGGGACAGAGACCGAACACCGGGGAGCTGTTTTTT. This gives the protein CASSSGQRPNTGELFF. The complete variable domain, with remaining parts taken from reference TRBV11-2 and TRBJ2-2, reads EAGVAQSPRYKIIEKRQSVAFWCNPISGHATLYWYQQILGQGPKLLIQFQNNGVVDDSQLPKDRFSAERLKGVDSTLKIQPAKLEDSAVYLCASSSGQRPNTGELFFGEGSRLTVL.

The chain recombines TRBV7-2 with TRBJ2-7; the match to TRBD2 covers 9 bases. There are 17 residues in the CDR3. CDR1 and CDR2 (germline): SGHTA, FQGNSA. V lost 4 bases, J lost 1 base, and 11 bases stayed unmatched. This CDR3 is CASSSSLAGVRSYEQYF. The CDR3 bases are TGTGCCAGCAGCTCCTCCTTAGCGGGAGTACGGTCCTACGAGCAGTACTTC.

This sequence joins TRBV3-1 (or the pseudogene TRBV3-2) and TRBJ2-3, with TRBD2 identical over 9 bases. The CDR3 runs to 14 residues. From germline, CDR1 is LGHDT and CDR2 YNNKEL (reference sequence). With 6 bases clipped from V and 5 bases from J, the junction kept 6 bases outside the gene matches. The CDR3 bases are TGTGCCAGCAGTTATAGCGGGAGTGGAGATACGCAGTATTTT. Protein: CASSYSGSGDTQYF.

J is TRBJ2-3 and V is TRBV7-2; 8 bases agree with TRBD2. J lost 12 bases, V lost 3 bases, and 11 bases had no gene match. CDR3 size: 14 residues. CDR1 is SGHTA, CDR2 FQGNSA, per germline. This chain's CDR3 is CASSLGGAGTSQYF. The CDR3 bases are TGTGCCAGCAGCTTGGGTGGCGCCGGGACTAGTCAGTATTTT.

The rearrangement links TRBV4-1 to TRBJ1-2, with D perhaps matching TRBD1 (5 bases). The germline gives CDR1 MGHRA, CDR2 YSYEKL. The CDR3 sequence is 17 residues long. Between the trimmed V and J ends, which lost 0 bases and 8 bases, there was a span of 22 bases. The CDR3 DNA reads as TGCGCCAGCAGCCAAGATCGATCCGGGGGAAGCTTGGAGGGCTACACCTTC. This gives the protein CASSQDRSGGSLEGYTF.

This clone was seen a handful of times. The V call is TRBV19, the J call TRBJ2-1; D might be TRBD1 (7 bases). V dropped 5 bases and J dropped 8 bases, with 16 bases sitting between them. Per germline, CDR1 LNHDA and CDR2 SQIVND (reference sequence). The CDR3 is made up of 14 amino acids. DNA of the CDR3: TGTGCCAGTAGTCTGCGGGACAGTGGGCATGAGCAGTTCTTC. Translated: CASSLRDSGHEQFF.

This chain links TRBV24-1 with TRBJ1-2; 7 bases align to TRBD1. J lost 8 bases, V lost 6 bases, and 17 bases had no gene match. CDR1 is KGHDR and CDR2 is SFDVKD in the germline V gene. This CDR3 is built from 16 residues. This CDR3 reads CATSSQGDNLLNGYTF. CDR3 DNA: TGTGCCACCAGTTCCCAGGGGGATAACCTATTAAACGGCTACACCTTC.

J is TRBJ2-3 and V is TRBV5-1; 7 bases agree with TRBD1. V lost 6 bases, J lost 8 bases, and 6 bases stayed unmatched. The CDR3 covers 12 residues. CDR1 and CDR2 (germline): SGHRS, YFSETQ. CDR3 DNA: TGCGCCAGCACCCGACAGGGCGCTACGCAGTATTTT. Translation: CASTRQGATQYF.

The CDR3 region has the DNA TGTGCCAGCAGCACAGACATTAGCAATCAGCCCCAGCATTTT. Amino acids: CASSTDISNQPQHF. The rearrangement joins TRBV2 to TRBJ1-5; no clear D. The germline V gene encodes CDR1 SNHLY and CDR2 FYNNEI. The CDR3 runs 14 residues. V lost 6 bases and J 0 bases, leaving 9 bases between the germline ends.

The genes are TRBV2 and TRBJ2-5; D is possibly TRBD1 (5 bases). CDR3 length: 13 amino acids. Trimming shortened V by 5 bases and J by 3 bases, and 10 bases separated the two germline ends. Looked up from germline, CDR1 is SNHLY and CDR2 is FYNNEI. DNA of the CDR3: TGTGCCAGCAGTATGTCACAGGAAGAGACCCAGTACTTC. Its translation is CASSMSQEETQYF. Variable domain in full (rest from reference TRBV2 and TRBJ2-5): EPEVTQTPSHQVTQMGQEVILRCVPISNHLYFYWYRQILGQKVEFLVSFYNNEISEKSEIFDDQFSVERPDGSNFTLKIRSTKLEDSAMYFCASSMSQEETQYFGPGTRLLVL.